Each of the 22 T cell receptor beta chains below was sequenced from the same sample in a study of T cells in Graves' hyperthyroidism and ophthalmopathy (dated by TCRdb to the late 2010s). Libraries were built with multiplex PCR. For sequencing, an Illumina HiSeq 2000 was employed. The TCR beta CDR3 regions were amplified from RNA transcripts. A first-round RT-PCR of the TCR CDR3 used the HTBI primer set with the Qiagen OneStep RT-PCR kit. TCRdb itself trimmed the public reads at Q25 with fastp, ran MiXCR and retained productive beta chains. Rows are combined by CDR3 protein, so each entry shows the most common genes and DNA. Present in this sample are under 450,000 distinct CDR3 sequences, 15% to 20% of which were seen just once. The ten largest clones capture approximately 35% of the sample. Material: blood. The receptors were gathered from a woman aged 30 to 39 with Graves' hyperthyroidism that later progressed to Graves' ophthalmopathy.

In this sample, this clonotype turned up many times. The rearrangement links TRBV6-2 or TRBV6-3 to TRBJ2-1; a weak D match, TRBD2 (6 bases). Germline CDR1 reads MNHEY; CDR2 reads SVGEGT. The CDR3 covers 12 residues. Trimming shortened V by 6 bases and J by 3 bases, and 6 bases separated the two germline ends. The CDR3 is CASSGGYNEQFF. The CDR3 DNA follows: TGTGCCAGCAGCGGGGGCTACAATGAGCAGTTCTTC.

The chain links TRBV18 to TRBJ2-3; possibly TRBD1 for D (5 bases). With 1 base removed from V and 2 bases from J, the gap between germline ends came to 13 bases. CDR1 is KGHSH and CDR2 is LQKENI in the germline V gene. The CDR3 spans 16 residues. The CDR3 coding sequence is TGTGCCAGCTCACCACGTGGCAGGGAACCCACAGATACGCAGTATTTT. It translates to CASSPRGREPTDTQYF.

In this sample, this clonotype turned up many times. This sequence joins TRBV6-1 and TRBJ2-1, with 7 positions matching TRBD2. J lost 13 bases, V lost 4 bases, and 4 bases had no gene match. There are 11 residues in the CDR3. Looked up from germline, CDR1 is MNHNS and CDR2 is SASEGT. CDR3 nucleotide sequence: TGTGCCAGCAGTGGGGGGGGAAGCCAGTTCTTC. It is translated as CASSGGGSQFF.

The sample holds many counts of this clonotype. This chain uses TRBV12-3 or TRBV12-4 with TRBJ2-7, with 13 positions matching TRBD2. V was clipped by 5 bases and J by 7 bases; unmatched bases: 8. This CDR3 is built from 15 residues. The CDR3 reads CASSRTSGGLWEQYF. The CDR3 bases are TGTGCCAGCAGTCGGACTAGCGGGGGCCTTTGGGAGCAGTACTTC.

The rearrangement uses TRBV24-1 and TRBJ1-1; 7 bases fit TRBD1. The CDR3 totals 12 residues. The germline CDR1 and CDR2 sequences are KGHDR and SFDVKD. The V and J ends lost 7 bases and 7 bases, in that order; junction bases with no gene match: 5. The CDR3 DNA is TGTGCCACCAGGCAGGGGGTTGGTGAAGCTTTCTTT. Its translation is CATRQGVGEAFF.

This clonotype was counted at least ten times. V and J are TRBV9 and TRBJ2-5; TRBD2 matches at 11 bases. Trimming removed 3 bases from V and 1 base from J; junction bases left unmatched: 5. This CDR3 region has 16 residues. Per the germline V gene, CDR1 is SGDLS and CDR2 is YYNGEE. The CDR3 here is CASSALTSGAQETQYF. In DNA form, the CDR3 reads TGTGCCAGCAGCGCCCTGACTAGCGGGGCCCAAGAGACCCAGTACTTC.

The sample holds many counts of this clonotype. The chain links TRBV27 to TRBJ2-7; TRBD1 matches 9 bases. Germline CDR1 and CDR2: MNHEY and SMNVEV (reference sequence). V shed 6 bases and J 3 bases; nucleotides not matched to a gene: 6. This CDR3 is 14 amino acids long. The CDR3 spells CASRGTGGVYEQYF. DNA for the CDR3: TGTGCCAGCAGGGGTACAGGGGGCGTCTACGAGCAGTACTTC.

This clonotype was detected a few times. The chain couples TRBV5-1 to TRBJ2-5; D ambiguous. There are 14 residues in the CDR3. Germline-derived CDR1 and CDR2 are SGHRS and YFSETQ. Trimming took off 3 bases at V and 3 bases at J, with 12 bases between the two ends. The CDR3 sequence: CASSSLDWKETQYF. The CDR3 DNA follows: TGCGCCAGCAGCTCCCTGGATTGGAAAGAGACCCAGTACTTC.

This clonotype showed up just once. The rearrangement uses TRBV12-3 or TRBV12-4 and TRBJ2-1, with 10 bases that match TRBD2. J lost 2 bases, V lost 2 bases, and 3 bases had no gene match. The CDR3 sequence is 16 residues long. CDR3 sequence reads: CASSLPSGRAYNEQFF. CDR3 bases: TGTGCCAGCAGTTTACCTAGCGGGAGAGCCTACAATGAGCAGTTCTTC.

The chain is built from TRBV6-1 and TRBJ2-3; the D call may be TRBD1 or TRBD2 (6 bases each). In germline, CDR1 is MNHNS, CDR2 SASEGT. The CDR3 length is 12 residues. Deletions cut 8 bases from V and 10 bases from J, with 16 bases between. CDR3 bases: TGTGCCAGCTCGGGGGACACCACATCGCAGTATTTT. This translates into CASSGDTTSQYF.

There are many counts of this clonotype. V is TRBV20-1 and J is TRBJ2-1, with D possibly matching TRBD1 (6 bases). This CDR3 is built from 18 residues. Germline V gives CDR1 DFQATT, CDR2 SNEGSKA (reference sequence). V lost 4 bases, J lost 3 bases, and 25 bases lay in between. CDR3 nucleotides: TGCAGTGCTAAGGTTTCGGCAGCCTTCGGGACATACTACAATGAGCAGTTCTTC. Its protein product is CSAKVSAAFGTYYNEQFF.

This clonotype showed up many times. The rearrangement joins TRBV2 to TRBJ1-4; TRBD1 might be the D (5 bases). The CDR3 is 12 residues long. CDR1 SNHLY and CDR2 FYNNEI come from the germline V gene. V was trimmed by 8 bases and J by 8 bases, leaving 12 bases between them. Written as DNA, the CDR3 is TGTGCCAGCGGGACTGGGCTAGAAAAACTGTTTTTT. This codes for CASGTGLEKLFF.

This clonotype showed up just a few times. J is TRBJ1-1 and V is TRBV19; 7 bases are shared with TRBD1. CDR1 and CDR2 (germline): LNHDA, SQIVND (reference sequence). The length of the CDR3 is 13 residues. The junction had 6 bases not matched to a gene; V was cut back by 5 bases and J by 6 bases. Here the CDR3 reads CASSPSTGPEAFF. Here the CDR3 DNA reads TGTGCCAGTAGTCCGTCGACAGGGCCTGAAGCTTTCTTT.

The sample holds a few counts of this clonotype. The rearrangement uses TRBV15 and TRBJ2-3, with 9 bases fitting TRBD2. J gave up 4 bases and V 9 bases, and 8 bases lay outside the gene matches. The CDR3 has 14 residues. Germline CDR1 LNHNV, CDR2 YYDKDF (reference sequence). CDR3 sequence reads: CATSLGTSPDTQYF. The CDR3 nucleotides are TGTGCCACTTCCCTTGGGACTAGCCCAGATACGCAGTATTTT. The variable domain in full, completed from reference TRBV15 and TRBJ2-3, reads DAMVIQNPRYQVTQFGKPVTLSCSQTLNHNVMYWYQQKSSQAPKLLFHYYDKDFNNEADTPDNFQSRRPNTSFCFLDIRSPGLGDTAMYLCATSLGTSPDTQYFGPGTRLTVL.

In this sample, this clonotype turned up many times. The chain combines TRBV5-6 with TRBJ1-1; perhaps TRBD1 as D (5 bases). Deletions cut 4 bases from V and 0 bases from J, with 10 bases between. The CDR3 length is 14 residues. Per the germline V gene, CDR1 is SGHDT and CDR2 is YYEEEE. CDR3 sequence: CASSMGLMNTEAFF. The CDR3 DNA is TGTGCCAGCAGCATGGGACTGATGAACACTGAAGCTTTCTTT.

In this sample, this clonotype turned up many times. This chain links TRBV18 with TRBJ2-6; D gene uncertain. The CDR3 is 14 amino acids. Per germline, CDR1 KGHSH and CDR2 LQKENI. Deletions cut 2 bases from V and 5 bases from J, with 7 bases between. The chain's CDR3 is CASSPVRRANVLTF. The CDR3 bases are TGTGCCAGCTCACCAGTACGGAGGGCCAACGTCCTGACTTTC.

This clonotype appeared a few times. The rearrangement joins TRBV6-5 to TRBJ1-2, with 9 positions matching TRBD1. Per the germline V gene, CDR1 is MNHEY and CDR2 is SVGAGI. With 2 bases clipped from V and 4 bases from J, the junction kept 2 bases outside the gene matches. There are 14 residues in the CDR3. The DNA for the CDR3 is TGTGCCAGCAGTTACGGACAGGGGAGCTATGGCTACACCTTC. Protein sequence: CASSYGQGSYGYTF.

This clonotype appeared many times. The chain has TRBV20-1 and TRBJ2-3; 7 nucleotides line up with TRBD1. The CDR3 runs 14 residues. The V and J ends lost 5 bases and 0 bases, in that order; junction bases with no gene match: 5. Germline V gene data show CDR1 as DFQATT and CDR2 as SNEGSKA (reference sequence). The DNA for the CDR3 is TGCAGTGCTCGACAGGGACAAAGCACAGATACGCAGTATTTT. It is translated as CSARQGQSTDTQYF.

This clonotype was counted only a few times. The chain links TRBV3-1 to TRBJ2-2; TRBD1 matches at 7 bases. After removal of 7 bases from V and 3 bases from J, the junction contained 8 bases not matched to a gene. The CDR3 runs 15 residues. The germline CDR1 and CDR2 sequences are LGHDT and YNNKEL (reference sequence). The CDR3 loop is CASTTRGQHTGELFF. The DNA for the CDR3 is TGTGCCAGCACAACCAGGGGACAGCACACCGGGGAGCTGTTTTTT.

This clonotype was counted many times. The rearrangement joins TRBV25-1 to TRBJ2-1; 7 nucleotides line up with TRBD1. Germline V lookup: CDR1 MGHDK, CDR2 SYGVNS. The CDR3 length is 19 residues. J was trimmed by 2 bases and V by 5 bases; bases with no gene match: 18. In DNA form, the CDR3 reads TGTGCCAGCAGTTCCTCCCAGGGCCTCGGGACAGCGGCCTACAATGAGCAGTTCTTC. It codes for CASSSSQGLGTAAYNEQFF.

This sequence joins TRBV6-1 and TRBJ1-2, with 7 positions matching TRBD1. Per germline, CDR1 MNHNS and CDR2 SASEGT. V gave up 4 bases and J gave up 4 bases; unmatched junction bases: 9. The CDR3 is made up of 15 amino acids. The CDR3 DNA sequence: TGTGCCAGCAGTGTTGCCGGGACAGAACTCTATGGCTACACCTTC. Translated, it gives CASSVAGTELYGYTF.

V and J are TRBV2 and TRBJ1-4, with 8 positions matching TRBD1. Germline V CDR1 and CDR2: SNHLY, FYNNEI. This CDR3 spans 16 amino acids. Trimming took 6 bases from V and 0 from J; bases not matched to a gene: 6. The CDR3, as DNA: TGTGCCAGCAGAAGGGACAGGAGAACAACTAATGAAAAACTGTTTTTT. It codes for CASRRDRRTTNEKLFF.